Sequencing of this TCR beta chain was carried out in a study of blood T cell repertoires in COVID-19. Study overall: Donors in the United States, Italy and Spain gave samples during acute or convalescent COVID-19. PBMCs, B-cell-depleted T cells, or T cells provided the cDNA or gDNA that made up the material.

This CDR3 is built from 16 residues. The ends lost 6 bases at V and 3 bases at J; junction bases unmatched: 8. Germline CDR1 MDHEN, CDR2 SYDVKM. Method: immunoSEQ multiplex PCR; TCRdb's copy keeps in-frame clones and lacks some. Of about 430,000 clones listed, around nine tenths were seen once; the top ten hold 1.4%. Participants spanned ages about 18 to 100 years and resided in fewer than 30 US areas. Cohort assignment relied on participant-reported clinical history. The chain links TRBV28 to TRBJ1-2; 12 positions match TRBD1. The sequence came from a woman aged 18 to 35 who had been exposed to COVID-19. The sequenced material came from PBMCs or T cells enriched from blood (not recorded which). CDR3 in amino acids: CASRGTGGAGYYGYTF. In DNA, the CDR3 is TGTGCCAGCAGAGGGACAGGGGGCGCGGGCTACTATGGCTACACCTTC.